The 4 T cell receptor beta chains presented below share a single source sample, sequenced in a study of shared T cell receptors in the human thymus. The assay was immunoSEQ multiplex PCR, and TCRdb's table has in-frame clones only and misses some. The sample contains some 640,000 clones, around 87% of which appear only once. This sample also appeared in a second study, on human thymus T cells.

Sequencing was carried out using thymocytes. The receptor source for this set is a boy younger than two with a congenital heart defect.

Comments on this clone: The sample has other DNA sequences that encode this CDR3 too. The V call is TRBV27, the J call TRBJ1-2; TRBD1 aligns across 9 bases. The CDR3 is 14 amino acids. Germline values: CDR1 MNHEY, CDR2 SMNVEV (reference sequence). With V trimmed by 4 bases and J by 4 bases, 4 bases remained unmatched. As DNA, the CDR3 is TGTGCCAGCAGTTCGGGACAGGGTGGCTATGGCTACACCTTC. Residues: CASSSGQGGYGYTF.

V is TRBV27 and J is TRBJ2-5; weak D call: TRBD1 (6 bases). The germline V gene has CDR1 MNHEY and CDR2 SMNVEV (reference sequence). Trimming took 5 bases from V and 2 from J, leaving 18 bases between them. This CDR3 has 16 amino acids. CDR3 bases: TGTGCCAGCAGTACGACCCTCGGACAGTTACAAGAGACCCAGTACTTC. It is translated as CASSTTLGQLQETQYF.

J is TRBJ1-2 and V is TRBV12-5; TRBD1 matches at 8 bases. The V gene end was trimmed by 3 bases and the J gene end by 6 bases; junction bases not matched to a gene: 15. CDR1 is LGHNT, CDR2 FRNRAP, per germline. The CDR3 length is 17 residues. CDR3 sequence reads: CASGFPPAGTGLNGYTF. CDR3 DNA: TGTGCTAGTGGTTTCCCCCCAGCCGGGACAGGCCTTAATGGCTACACCTTC.

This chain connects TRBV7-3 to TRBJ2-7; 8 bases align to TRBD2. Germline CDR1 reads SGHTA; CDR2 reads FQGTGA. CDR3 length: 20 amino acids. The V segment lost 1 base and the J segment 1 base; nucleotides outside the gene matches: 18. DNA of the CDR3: TGTGCCAGCAGCTTAAAACCCTCGGGTTTGCGGGGGGACCCTTCCTACGAGCAGTACTTC. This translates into CASSLKPSGLRGDPSYEQYF.